This T cell receptor beta chain was found in a study of shared clonotypes between healthy human individuals. TCRdb keeps only in-frame clones here, not all; method: immunoSEQ multiplex PCR. The table has about 590,000 clones, 95% to 96% seen once. Cells designated naive CD8 were CD45RO-negative and were positively selected for CCR7, with terminally differentiated effector memory CD45RA+ cells excluded. On this clone: Its antigen is unknown. This specimen includes other DNA sequences encoding the same CDR3.

Study-level results: Generation probabilities of non-shared clonotypes were lower (relative to those shared by all four donors).

Material: naive CD8+ T cells sorted from blood. The receptor comes from a woman aged 25 to 45 in good health.

The CDR3 nucleotides are TGTGCCAGCAGCTTTGGGGACAATGAGCAGTTCTTC. As protein: CASSFGDNEQFF. The chain combines TRBV7-9 with TRBJ2-1; no reliable D call. The ends were cut back, 3 bases at V and 5 bases at J, with 5 bases in the middle. Germline CDR1 SEHNR, CDR2 FQNEAQ (reference sequence). The CDR3 loop spans 12 amino acids.